The 19 T cell receptor beta chains in this list originate from one sample, sequenced in a study of CXCR3-negative and CXCR3-positive naive CD8 T cells. UMI labels and 5' RACE were used to prepare the TRB cDNA libraries. Using the 5' RACE reads, TCRdb records one entry per CDR3 protein without DNA. The sample includes around 140,000 distinct CDR3 sequences. The specimen sequenced was naive CXCR3- CD8+ T cells from blood. Subset specified: CD45RO-CCR7+CD27+CD95- naive CD8+ T cells lacking CXCR3 (TNR3-). The receptors were sampled from a human donor in good health. Some clones in this sample may be carry-over from other donors' samples.

The chain links TRBV7-6 to TRBJ2-3; as DNA is missing, the TRBD1 call by TCRdb cannot be tested. The CDR3 loop spans 13 amino acids. Per germline, CDR1 SGHVS and CDR2 FNYEAQ. The CDR3 reads CASRDRGADTQYF.

The rearrangement links TRBV11-2 to TRBJ2-3; the TCRdb D gene call, TRBD2, has no DNA to confirm it. Germline V gives CDR1 SGHAT, CDR2 FQNNGV. This CDR3 contains 23 residues. This CDR3 reads CASTSPGGTGPILAGVGTDTQYF.

The V and J genes are TRBV15 and TRBJ2-1; TCRdb returns TRBD1, unconfirmable since there is no DNA. The germline V gene has CDR1 LNHNV and CDR2 YYDKDF (reference sequence). This CDR3 has 14 amino acids. CDR3 protein: CATSRGQGANEQFF. Supplemented by reference TRBV15 and TRBJ2-1, the full variable domain reads DAMVIQNPRYQVTQFGKPVTLSCSQTLNHNVMYWYQQKSSQAPKLLFHYYDKDFNNEADTPDNFQSRRPNTSFCFLDIRSPGLGDTAMYLCATSRGQGANEQFFGPGTRLTVL.

This chain links TRBV12-3 or TRBV12-4 with TRBJ1-3. The CDR3 loop spans 15 amino acids. CDR3 protein: CASSLSELSGNTIYF.

V and J are TRBV27 and TRBJ1-2; checking the TCRdb D call of TRBD1 is not possible without DNA. The CDR3 is made up of 15 amino acids. Germline CDR1 and CDR2: MNHEY and SMNVEV (reference sequence). CDR3 amino acids: CASSPFGGFNYGYTF.

The chain links TRBV7-3 to TRBJ2-7; TCRdb outputs TRBD1, but without DNA this stays unchecked. Germline V gene data show CDR1 as SGHTA and CDR2 as FQGTGA. The CDR3 runs 14 residues. CDR3 in amino acids: CASSLMGQGDEQYF.

The V call is TRBV20-1, the J call TRBJ2-3; the D call from TCRdb, TRBD2, cannot be confirmed without DNA. The germline V gene encodes CDR1 DFQATT and CDR2 SNEGSKA (reference sequence). The CDR3 spans 13 residues. CDR3 sequence: CSASLLGTDTQYF.

V usage is TRBV10-3 and J usage is TRBJ2-7. This CDR3 is 13 amino acids long. CDR1 and CDR2 (germline): ENHRY, SYGVKD. This CDR3 is CAISEKGFYEQYF.

The CDR3 loop is CASSREPTGKTDTQYF. V usage is TRBV13 and J usage is TRBJ2-3; TCRdb designates TRBD1, a call that cannot be tested without DNA. Per germline, CDR1 PRHDT and CDR2 FYEKMQ (reference sequence). This CDR3 has 16 residues.

The J gene is TRBJ1-1, the V gene TRBV5-1; absent DNA, TCRdb's TRBD1 call cannot be checked. The CDR3 runs 15 residues. Germline-derived CDR1 and CDR2 are SGHRS and YFSETQ. CDR3: CASSSGDRESTEAFF.

V and J are TRBV11-2 and TRBJ2-3; TCRdb's D gene call, TRBD2, goes unchecked for lack of DNA. Germline V gives CDR1 SGHAT, CDR2 FQNNGV. The CDR3 runs to 17 residues. CDR3: CASSPERLAGGPHTQYF. Full variable domain (outside the CDR3, taken from reference TRBV11-2 and TRBJ2-3): EAGVAQSPRYKIIEKRQSVAFWCNPISGHATLYWYQQILGQGPKLLIQFQNNGVVDDSQLPKDRFSAERLKGVDSTLKIQPAKLEDSAVYLCASSPERLAGGPHTQYFGPGTRLTVL.

The V call is TRBV7-8, the J call TRBJ2-2; TCRdb's D gene call, TRBD2, goes unchecked for lack of DNA. The CDR3 has 18 residues. Germline V gives CDR1 SGHVS, CDR2 FQNEAQ. CDR3 in amino acids: CASGLASLADANTGELFF.

This chain connects TRBV11-2 to TRBJ2-1; TCRdb proposes TRBD2, but this gene call is untestable without DNA. The germline gives CDR1 SGHAT, CDR2 FQNNGV. The CDR3 has 15 amino acids. The chain's CDR3 is CASSLDGTVYNEQFF.

This chain connects TRBV15 to TRBJ2-7. Germline CDR1 reads LNHNV; CDR2 reads YYDKDF (reference sequence). The CDR3 has 11 residues. The CDR3 protein is CATSRDGEQYF.

The chain employs TRBV2 and TRBJ2-1; without DNA, the TCRdb call of TRBD2 cannot be checked. CDR1 and CDR2 from the germline V gene are SNHLY and FYNNEI. This CDR3 comprises 14 residues. The CDR3 sequence: CASRPPPTYNEQFF. Drawing the rest from reference TRBV2 and TRBJ2-1, the complete variable domain is EPEVTQTPSHQVTQMGQEVILRCVPISNHLYFYWYRQILGQKVEFLVSFYNNEISEKSEIFDDQFSVERPDGSNFTLKIRSTKLEDSAMYFCASRPPPTYNEQFFGPGTRLTVL.

The chain carries TRBV4-3 and TRBJ2-5; TCRdb gives TRBD1 as the D gene, but with no DNA this cannot be confirmed. This CDR3 region has 15 residues. CDR1 and CDR2 from the germline V gene are LGHNA and YSLEER. CDR3 sequence reads: CASSQVMGAQETQYF.

The V call is TRBV11-3, the J call TRBJ1-5. The CDR3 totals 18 residues. Germline V gives CDR1 SGHNT, CDR2 YENEEA. CDR3 protein: CASSLVRWHHIGSQPQHF.

The chain combines TRBV28 with TRBJ1-2; TCRdb picks TRBD1, but there is no DNA to check that call. There are 14 residues in the CDR3. The V gene's germline CDR1 is MDHEN and CDR2 SYDVKM. This CDR3 reads CASSLAGDGYGYTF.

The rearrangement links TRBV5-6 to TRBJ2-1; as DNA is missing, the TRBD2 call by TCRdb cannot be tested. Germline V CDR1 and CDR2: SGHDT, YYEEEE. CDR3 length: 16 amino acids. The CDR3 sequence: CASSFRWVADIDEQFF. Full variable domain (outside the CDR3, taken from reference TRBV5-6 and TRBJ2-1): DAGVTQSPTHLIKTRGQQVTLRCSPKSGHDTVSWYQQALGQGPQFIFQYYEEEERQRGNFPDRFSGHQFPNYSSELNVNALLLGDSALYLCASSFRWVADIDEQFFGPGTRLTVL.